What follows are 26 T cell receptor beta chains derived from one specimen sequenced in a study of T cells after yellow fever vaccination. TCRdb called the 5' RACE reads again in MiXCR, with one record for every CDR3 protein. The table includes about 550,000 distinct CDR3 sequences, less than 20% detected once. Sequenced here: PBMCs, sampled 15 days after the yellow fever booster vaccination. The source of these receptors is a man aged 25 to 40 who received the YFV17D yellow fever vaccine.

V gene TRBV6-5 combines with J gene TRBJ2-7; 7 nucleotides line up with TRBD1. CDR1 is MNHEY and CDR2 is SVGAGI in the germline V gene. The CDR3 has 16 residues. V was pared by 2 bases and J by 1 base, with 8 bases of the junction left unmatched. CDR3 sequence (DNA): TGTGCCAGCAGTTACGGCCAGGGCAGGGGGTCCTACGAGCAGTACTTC. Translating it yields CASSYGQGRGSYEQYF.

CDR3 DNA: TGTGCCTGGAACCTCCGCCAGGGATACGAGCAGTACTTC. This gives the protein CAWNLRQGYEQYF. The chain combines TRBV30 with TRBJ2-7, with D possibly being TRBD1 (5 bases). V shed 4 bases and J shed 4 bases, with 14 bases lying between them. CDR1 and CDR2 from the germline V gene are GTSNPN and SVGIG (reference sequence). The CDR3 is 13 amino acids. The full variable domain, its missing parts supplied by reference TRBV30 and TRBJ2-7, is SQTIHQWPATLVQPVGSPLSLECTVEGTSNPNLYWYRQAAGRGLQLLFYSVGIGQISSEVPQNLSASRPQDRQFILSSKKLLLSDSGFYLCAWNLRQGYEQYFGPGTRLTVT.

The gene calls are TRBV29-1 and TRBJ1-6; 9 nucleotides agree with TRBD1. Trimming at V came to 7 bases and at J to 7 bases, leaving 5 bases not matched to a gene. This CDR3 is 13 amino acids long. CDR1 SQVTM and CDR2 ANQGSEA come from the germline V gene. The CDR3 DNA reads TGCAGCGCGCGGACAGGGGCCAATTCACCCCTCCACTTT. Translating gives CSARTGANSPLHF.

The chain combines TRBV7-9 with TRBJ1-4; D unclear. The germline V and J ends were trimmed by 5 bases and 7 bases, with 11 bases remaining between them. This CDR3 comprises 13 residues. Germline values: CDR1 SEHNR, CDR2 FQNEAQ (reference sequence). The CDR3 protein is CASSPRIGEKLFF. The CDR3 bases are TGTGCCAGCAGCCCCCGCATAGGTGAAAAACTGTTTTTT.

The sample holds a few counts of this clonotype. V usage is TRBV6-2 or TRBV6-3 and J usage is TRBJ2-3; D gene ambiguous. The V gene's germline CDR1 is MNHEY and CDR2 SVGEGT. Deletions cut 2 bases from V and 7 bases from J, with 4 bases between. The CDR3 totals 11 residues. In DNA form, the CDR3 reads TGTGCCAGCAGTTACGGGAATACGCAGTATTTT. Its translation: CASSYGNTQYF.

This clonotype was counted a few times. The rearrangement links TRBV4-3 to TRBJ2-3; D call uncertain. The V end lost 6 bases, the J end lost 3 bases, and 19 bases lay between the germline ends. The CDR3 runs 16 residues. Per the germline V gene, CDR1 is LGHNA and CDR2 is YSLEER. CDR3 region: CASSSRYPYFTDTQYF. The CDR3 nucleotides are TGCGCCAGCAGTTCTCGCTACCCCTACTTTACAGATACGCAGTATTTT.

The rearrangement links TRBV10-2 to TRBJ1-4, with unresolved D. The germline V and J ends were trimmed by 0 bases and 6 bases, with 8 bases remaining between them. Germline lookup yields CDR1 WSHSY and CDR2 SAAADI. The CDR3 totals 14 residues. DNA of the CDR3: TGCGCCAGCAGTGAGTCAGGGCTGCATGAAAAACTGTTTTTT. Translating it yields CASSESGLHEKLFF.

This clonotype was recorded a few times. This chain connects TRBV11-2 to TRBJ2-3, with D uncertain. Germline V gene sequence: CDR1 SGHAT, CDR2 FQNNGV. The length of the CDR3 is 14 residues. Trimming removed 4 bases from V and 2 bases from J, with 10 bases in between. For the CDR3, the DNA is TGTGCCAGCAGCTCGATGCCTTTCACAGATACGCAGTATTTT. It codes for CASSSMPFTDTQYF. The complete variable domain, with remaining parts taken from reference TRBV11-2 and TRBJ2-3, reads EAGVAQSPRYKIIEKRQSVAFWCNPISGHATLYWYQQILGQGPKLLIQFQNNGVVDDSQLPKDRFSAERLKGVDSTLKIQPAKLEDSAVYLCASSSMPFTDTQYFGPGTRLTVL.

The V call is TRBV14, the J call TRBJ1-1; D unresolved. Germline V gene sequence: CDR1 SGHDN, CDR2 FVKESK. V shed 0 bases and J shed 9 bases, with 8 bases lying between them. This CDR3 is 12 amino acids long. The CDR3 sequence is CASSQDTYKAFF. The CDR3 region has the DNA TGTGCCAGCAGCCAAGACACTTACAAAGCTTTCTTT.

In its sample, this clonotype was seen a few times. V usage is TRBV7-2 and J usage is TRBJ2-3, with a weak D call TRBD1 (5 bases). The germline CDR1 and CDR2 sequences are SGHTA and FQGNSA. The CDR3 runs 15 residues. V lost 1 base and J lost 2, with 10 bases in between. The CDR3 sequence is CASSLGQSNTDTQYF. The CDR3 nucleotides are TGTGCCAGCAGCTTAGGACAGAGTAACACAGATACGCAGTATTTT.

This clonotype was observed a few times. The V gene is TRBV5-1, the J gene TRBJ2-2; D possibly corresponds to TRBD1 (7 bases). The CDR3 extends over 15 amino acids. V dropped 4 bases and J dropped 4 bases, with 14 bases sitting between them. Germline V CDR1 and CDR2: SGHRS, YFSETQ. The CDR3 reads CASSDPEGATGELFF. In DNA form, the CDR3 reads TGCGCCAGCAGCGACCCGGAGGGGGCCACCGGGGAGCTGTTTTTT.

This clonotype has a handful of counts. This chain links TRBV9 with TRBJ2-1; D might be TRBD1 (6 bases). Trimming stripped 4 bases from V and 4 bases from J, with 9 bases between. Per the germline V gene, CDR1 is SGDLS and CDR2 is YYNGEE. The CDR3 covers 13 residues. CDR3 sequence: CASSIGQYNEQFF. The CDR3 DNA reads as TGTGCCAGCAGCATCGGACAGTACAATGAGCAGTTCTTC.

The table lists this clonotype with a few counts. The DNA for the CDR3 is TGTGCCAGCAGCCAACCGGACCTAGGGGGCAGTGGGGCCAACGTCCTGACTTTC. This gives the protein CASSQPDLGGSGANVLTF. The chain joins TRBV5-6 to TRBJ2-6, with TRBD1 matching over 7 bases. CDR1 and CDR2 from the germline V gene are SGHDT and YYEEEE. The CDR3 has 18 amino acids. Trimming took 4 bases from V and 3 from J; bases not matched to a gene: 13.

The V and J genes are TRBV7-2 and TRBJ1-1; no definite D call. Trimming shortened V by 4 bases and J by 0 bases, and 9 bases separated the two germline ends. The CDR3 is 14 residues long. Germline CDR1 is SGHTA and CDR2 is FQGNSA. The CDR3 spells CASSYTVMNTEAFF. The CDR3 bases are TGTGCCAGCAGCTATACAGTCATGAACACTGAAGCTTTCTTT.

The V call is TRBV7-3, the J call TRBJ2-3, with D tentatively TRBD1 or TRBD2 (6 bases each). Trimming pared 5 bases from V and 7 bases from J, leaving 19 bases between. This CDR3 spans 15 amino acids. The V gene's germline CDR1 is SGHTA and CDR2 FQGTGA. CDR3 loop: CASSPEGLDRNTQYF. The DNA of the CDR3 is TGTGCCAGCAGCCCGGAGGGGCTAGACAGGAATACGCAGTATTTT.

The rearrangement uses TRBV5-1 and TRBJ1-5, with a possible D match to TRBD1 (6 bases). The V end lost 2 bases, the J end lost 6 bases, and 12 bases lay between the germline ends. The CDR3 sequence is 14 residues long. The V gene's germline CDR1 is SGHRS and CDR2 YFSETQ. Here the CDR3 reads CASSLGQPGQPQHF. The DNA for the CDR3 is TGCGCCAGCAGCTTAGGACAGCCAGGTCAGCCCCAGCATTTT.

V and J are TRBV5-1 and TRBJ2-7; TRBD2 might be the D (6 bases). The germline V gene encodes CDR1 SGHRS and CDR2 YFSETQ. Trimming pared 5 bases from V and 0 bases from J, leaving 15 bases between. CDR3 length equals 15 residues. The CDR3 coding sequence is TGCGCCAGCAGTTACCCAGGAGGGAACTCCTACGAGCAGTACTTC. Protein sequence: CASSYPGGNSYEQYF.

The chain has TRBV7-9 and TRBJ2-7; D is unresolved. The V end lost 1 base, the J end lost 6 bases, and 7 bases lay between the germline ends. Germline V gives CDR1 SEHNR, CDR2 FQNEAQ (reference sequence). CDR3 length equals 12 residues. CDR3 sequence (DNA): TGTGCCAGCAGCTTAGGATTGCTCGAGCAGTACTTC. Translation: CASSLGLLEQYF.

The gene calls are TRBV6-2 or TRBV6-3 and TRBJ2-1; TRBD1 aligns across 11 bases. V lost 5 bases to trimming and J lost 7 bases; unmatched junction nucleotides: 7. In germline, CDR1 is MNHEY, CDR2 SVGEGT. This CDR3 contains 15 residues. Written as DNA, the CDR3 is TGTGCCAGCAGTCCGAGGACAGGGGGCGCGAATGAGCAGTTCTTC. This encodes CASSPRTGGANEQFF.

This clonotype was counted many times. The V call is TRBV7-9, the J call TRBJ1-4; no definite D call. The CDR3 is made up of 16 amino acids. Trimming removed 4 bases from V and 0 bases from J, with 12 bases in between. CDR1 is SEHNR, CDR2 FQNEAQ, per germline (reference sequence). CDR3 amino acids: CASSSLTWATNEKLFF. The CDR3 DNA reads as TGTGCCAGCAGCTCCCTGACATGGGCAACTAATGAAAAACTGTTTTTT.

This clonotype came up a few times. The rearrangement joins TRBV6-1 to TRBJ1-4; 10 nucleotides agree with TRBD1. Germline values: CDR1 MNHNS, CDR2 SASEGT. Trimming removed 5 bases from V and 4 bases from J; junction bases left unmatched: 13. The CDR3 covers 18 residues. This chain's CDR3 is CASSILRGQGPDNEKLFF. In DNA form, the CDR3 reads TGTGCCAGCAGTATTTTGAGGGGACAGGGGCCTGATAATGAAAAACTGTTTTTT.

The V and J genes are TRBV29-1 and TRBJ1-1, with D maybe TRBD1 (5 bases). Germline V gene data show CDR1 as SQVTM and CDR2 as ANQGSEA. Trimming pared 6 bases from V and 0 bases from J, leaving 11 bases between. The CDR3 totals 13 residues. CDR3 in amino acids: CSVTVSMNTEAFF. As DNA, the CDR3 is TGCAGCGTGACAGTTTCTATGAACACTGAAGCTTTCTTT.

The CDR3 sequence is CASGLEGRPYNEQFF. The CDR3, as DNA: TGTGCCAGCGGCCTTGAGGGTCGGCCCTACAATGAGCAGTTCTTC. The chain links TRBV6-2 or TRBV6-3 to TRBJ2-1, with a tentative D call TRBD2 (5 bases). There are 15 residues in the CDR3. Trimming cost V 8 bases and J 2 bases, with 16 bases left between them. CDR1 is MNHEY and CDR2 is SVGEGT in the germline V gene.

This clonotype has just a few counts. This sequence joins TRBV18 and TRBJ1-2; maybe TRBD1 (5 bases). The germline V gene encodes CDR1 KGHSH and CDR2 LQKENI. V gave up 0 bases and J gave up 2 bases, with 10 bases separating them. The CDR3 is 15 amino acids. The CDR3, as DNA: TGTGCCAGCTCACCACCGGAGCAGGGAAACTATGGCTACACCTTC. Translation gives CASSPPEQGNYGYTF.

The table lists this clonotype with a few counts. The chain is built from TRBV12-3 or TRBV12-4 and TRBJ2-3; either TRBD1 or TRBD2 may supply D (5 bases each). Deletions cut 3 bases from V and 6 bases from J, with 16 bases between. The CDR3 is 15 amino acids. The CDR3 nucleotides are TGTGCCAGCAGTTTGGCCCAGGGAGAGTGGGATACGCAGTATTTT. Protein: CASSLAQGEWDTQYF.

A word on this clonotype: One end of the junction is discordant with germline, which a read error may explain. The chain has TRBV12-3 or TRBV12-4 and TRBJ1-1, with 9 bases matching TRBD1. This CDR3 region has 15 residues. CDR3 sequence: CASSGGQGIVSEAFF. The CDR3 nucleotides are TGCGCCAGCAGTGGGGGACAGGGAATTGTGTCTGAAGCTTTCTTT.